This entry features one T cell receptor (beta chain) sequence. Its specificity is unknown. Trimming removed 0 bases from V and 4 bases from J; junction bases left unmatched: 9. CDR3 length: 18 amino acids. Germline V lookup: CDR1 LGHNA, CDR2 YNFKEQ. These data come from a study of shared clonotypes between healthy human individuals. TCRdb's table, derived via immunoSEQ multiplex PCR, lists solely in-frame clones and lacks some. Of around 1.6 million clones listed, approximately 98% are singletons. Study conclusions and caveats: In four donors, approximately 5% of naive CD4 clonotypes appeared in common. Across subsets, estimated richness was generally greater for naive than for memory populations.

This receptor was taken from a man aged 25 to 45 in good health. This rearrangement joins TRBV4-2 to TRBJ2-7, with 13 positions matching TRBD2. Sequences were obtained from naive CD4+ T cells sorted from blood. Subset of the sample: CD45RA+ positively selected. The CDR3 bases are TGTGCCAGCAGCCAAGAGGGACGGGGGACTAGCGGGACTTACGAGCAGTACTTC. Protein sequence: CASSQEGRGTSGTYEQYF.